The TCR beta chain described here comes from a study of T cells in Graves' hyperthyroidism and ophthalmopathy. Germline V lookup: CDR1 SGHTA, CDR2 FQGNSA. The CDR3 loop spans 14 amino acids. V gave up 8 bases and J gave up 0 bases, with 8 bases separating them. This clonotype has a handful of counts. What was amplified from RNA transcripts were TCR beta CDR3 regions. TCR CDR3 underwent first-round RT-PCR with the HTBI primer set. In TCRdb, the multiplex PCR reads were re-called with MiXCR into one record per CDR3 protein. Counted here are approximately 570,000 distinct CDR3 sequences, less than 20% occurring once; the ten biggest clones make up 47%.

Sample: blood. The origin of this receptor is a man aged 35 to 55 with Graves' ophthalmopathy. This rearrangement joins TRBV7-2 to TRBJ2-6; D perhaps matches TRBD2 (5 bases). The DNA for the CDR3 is TGTGCCAGCGACTACAGCTCTGGGGCCAACGTCCTGACTTTC. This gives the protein CASDYSSGANVLTF.